This T cell receptor beta chain was found in a study of blood T cell repertoires in COVID-19. The wider study: From T cells, B-cell-depleted T cells, or PBMCs came the material, which was cDNA or gDNA.

V lost 0 bases and J 4 bases, leaving 10 bases between the germline ends. Germline V gene lookup returns CDR1 LGHNA and CDR2 YSLEER. CDR3 size: 15 residues. Original analysis: Amplification of reference gene primers provided the estimated nucleated cell counts. Only in-frame clones appear in the TCRdb table, and some are missing; sequencing was by immunoSEQ multiplex PCR. From that table come the V and J calls and clone size; the DNA was used to work out D and trimming. The top ten clones hold about 18% of a sample with some 100,000 clones, approximately 90% of them seen once. This receptor was identified in a human donor with acute or convalescent COVID-19. The donor label of this sample is uncertain. Sequencing used peripheral blood. The chain combines TRBV4-3 with TRBJ1-5, with D maybe TRBD1 (5 bases). The CDR3 nucleotides read TGCGCCAGCAGCCAAGATCCCCAGGGTAATCAGCCCCAGCATTTT. This translates into CASSQDPQGNQPQHF.